This T cell receptor (beta chain) emerged from a study of shared clonotypes between healthy human individuals. Study outcomes and limitations: Non-shared clonotypes had lower generation probabilities than those shared by all four donors.

About this clone itself: Its specificity is unknown.

Generated by immunoSEQ multiplex PCR, the TCRdb table keeps only in-frame clones and is missing some. This sample carries millions of clones, 85% to 95% of them seen once, and the ten largest clones take more than 0.1%. The V end lost 0 bases, the J end lost 2 bases, and 8 bases lay between the germline ends. Germline values: CDR1 ENHRY, CDR2 SYGVKD. The CDR3 loop spans 14 amino acids. The chain combines TRBV10-3 with TRBJ2-7, with no clear D. This sequence was found in a man between 18 and 35 years old in good health. What was sequenced was naive CD4+ T cells sorted from blood. The subset was: CD45RA+ positively selected. In DNA, the CDR3 is TGTGCCATCAGTGAGTCCGCTCTACCCTACGAGCAGTACTTC. This encodes CAISESALPYEQYF.